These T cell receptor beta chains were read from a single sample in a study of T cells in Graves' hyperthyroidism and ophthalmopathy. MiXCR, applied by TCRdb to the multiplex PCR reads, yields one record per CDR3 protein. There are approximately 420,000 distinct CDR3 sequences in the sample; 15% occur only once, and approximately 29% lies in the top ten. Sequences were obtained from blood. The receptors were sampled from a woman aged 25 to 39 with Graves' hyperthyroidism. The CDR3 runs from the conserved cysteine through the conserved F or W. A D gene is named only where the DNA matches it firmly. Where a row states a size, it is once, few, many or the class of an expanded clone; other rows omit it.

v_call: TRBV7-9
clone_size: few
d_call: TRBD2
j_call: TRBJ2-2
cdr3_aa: CASSLGGRGSTGELFF
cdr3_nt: TGTGCCAGCAGCTTAGGCGGGAGAGGTTCGACCGGGGAGCTGTTTTTT

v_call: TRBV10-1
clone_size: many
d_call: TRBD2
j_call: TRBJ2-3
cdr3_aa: CASSEGLGLTDTQYF
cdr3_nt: TGCGCCAGCAGTGAAGGACTAGGACTCACAGATACGCAGTATTTT

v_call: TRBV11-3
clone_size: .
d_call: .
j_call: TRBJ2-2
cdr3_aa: CASSPRGGTPNTGELFF
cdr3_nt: TGTGCCAGCAGCCCAAGAGGTGGGACCCCCAACACCGGGGAGCTGTTTTTT

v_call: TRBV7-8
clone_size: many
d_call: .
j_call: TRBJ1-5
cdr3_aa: CASSLIPQGPPNQPQHF
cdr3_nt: TGTGCCAGCAGCTTAATCCCGCAGGGGCCACCTAATCAGCCCCAGCATTTT

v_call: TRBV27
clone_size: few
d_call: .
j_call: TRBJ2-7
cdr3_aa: CASSLSSGSEQYF
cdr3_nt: TGTGCCAGCAGTTTATCCTCCGGGAGTGAACAGTACTTC

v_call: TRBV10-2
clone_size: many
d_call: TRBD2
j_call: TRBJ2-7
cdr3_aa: CASSSGTRGEQYF
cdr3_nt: TGCGCCAGCAGTTCCGGGACTAGAGGCGAGCAGTACTTC

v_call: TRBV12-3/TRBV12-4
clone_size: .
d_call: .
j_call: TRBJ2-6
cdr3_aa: CASSLAAGVYSGANVLTF
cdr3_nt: TGTGCCAGCAGTTTAGCCGCAGGGGTTTACTCTGGGGCCAACGTCCTGACTTTC

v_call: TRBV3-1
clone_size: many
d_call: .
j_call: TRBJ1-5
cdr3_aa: CASSAVLGNQPQHF
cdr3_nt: TGTGCCAGCAGCGCCGTCTTGGGCAATCAGCCCCAGCATTTT

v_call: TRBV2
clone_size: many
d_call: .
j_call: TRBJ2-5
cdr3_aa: CASSGPGSQETQYF
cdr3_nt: TGTGCCAGCAGTGGCCCCGGCAGCCAAGAGACCCAGTACTTC

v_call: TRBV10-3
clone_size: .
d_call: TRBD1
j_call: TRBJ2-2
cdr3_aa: CAIREGTGNTGELFF
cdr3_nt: TGTGCCATCAGGGAAGGGACAGGGAACACCGGGGAGCTGTTTTTT

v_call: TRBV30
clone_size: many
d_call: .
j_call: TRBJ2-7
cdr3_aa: CAWSVRDEQYF
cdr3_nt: TGTGCCTGGAGTGTACGTGACGAGCAGTACTTC

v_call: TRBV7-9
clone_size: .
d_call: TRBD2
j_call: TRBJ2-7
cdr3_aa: CASSLEEGLAVHYEQYF
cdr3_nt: TGTGCCAGCAGCTTAGAAGAGGGACTAGCGGTTCACTACGAGCAGTACTTC

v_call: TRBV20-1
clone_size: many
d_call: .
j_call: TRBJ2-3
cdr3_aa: CSAFLPSTDTQYF
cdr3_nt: TGCAGTGCGTTCCTTCCTAGCACAGATACGCAGTATTTT

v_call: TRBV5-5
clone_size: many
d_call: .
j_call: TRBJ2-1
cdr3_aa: CASSPSRSVAASYNEQFF
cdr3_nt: TGTGCCAGCAGCCCCTCGCGGAGTGTTGCGGCCTCCTACAATGAGCAGTTCTTC

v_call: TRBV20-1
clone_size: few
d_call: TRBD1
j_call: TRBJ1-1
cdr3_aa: CRAGTGPLNTEAFF
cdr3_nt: TGCAGAGCCGGGACAGGGCCTTTGAACACTGAAGCTTTCTTT

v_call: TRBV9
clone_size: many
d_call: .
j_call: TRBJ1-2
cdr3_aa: CASSANRDGYTF
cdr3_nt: TGTGCCAGCAGCGCCAACAGGGACGGCTACACCTTC

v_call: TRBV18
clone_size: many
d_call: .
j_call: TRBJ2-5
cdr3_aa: CASSPPDRGAETQYF
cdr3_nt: TGTGCCAGCTCACCCCCAGACAGAGGGGCAGAGACCCAGTACTTC

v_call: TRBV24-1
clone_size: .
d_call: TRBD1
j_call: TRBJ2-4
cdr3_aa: CATSDPRTGGSNIQYF
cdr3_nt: TGTGCCACCAGTGATCCGCGGACAGGGGGCTCGAACATTCAGTACTTC